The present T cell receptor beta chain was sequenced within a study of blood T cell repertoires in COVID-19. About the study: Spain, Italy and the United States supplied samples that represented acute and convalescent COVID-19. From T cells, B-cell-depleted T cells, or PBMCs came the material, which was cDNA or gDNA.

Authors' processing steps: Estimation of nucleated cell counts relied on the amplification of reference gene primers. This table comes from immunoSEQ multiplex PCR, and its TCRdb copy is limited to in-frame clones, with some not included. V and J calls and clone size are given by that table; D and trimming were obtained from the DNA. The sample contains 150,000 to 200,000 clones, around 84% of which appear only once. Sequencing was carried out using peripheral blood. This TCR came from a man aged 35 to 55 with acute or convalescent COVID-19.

The CDR3 DNA is TGTGCCAGCAGCTCTACAGCTACCTATGGCTACACCTTC. It encodes CASSSTATYGYTF. The rearrangement joins TRBV7-2 to TRBJ1-2; D is undetermined. Germline V gives CDR1 SGHTA, CDR2 FQGNSA. Trimming stripped 4 bases from V and 4 bases from J, with 10 bases between. The CDR3 is 13 residues long.